This is a list of T cell receptor beta chains from one sample in a study of T cell repertoires in cytomegalovirus infection. TCRdb reprocessed the reads via MiXCR and lists one record per CDR3 protein. The sample shows roughly 320,000 distinct CDR3 sequences, around 9.1% of them seen only once. The specimen sequenced was PBMCs. Receptor source: a human donor in good health (CMV status not recorded). Some clones in this sample may be carry-over from other donors' samples. CDR3s include the opening cysteine and the closing phenylalanine or tryptophan. The D gene is left open where the match is weak. The listing skips clone size in some rows; elsewhere it reads once, few, many or a size class.

D gene	clone size	V gene	J gene	CDR3 DNA	CDR3 protein
-	many	TRBV5-4	TRBJ2-5	TGTGCCAGCAGCTCCGGACTCAAAGAGACCCAGTACTTC	CASSSGLKETQYF
TRBD2	many	TRBV7-2	TRBJ2-3	TGTGCCAGCAGCCCTGGACTAGCGAGGGATACGCAGTATTTT	CASSPGLARDTQYF
TRBD1	many	TRBV28	TRBJ1-4	TGTGCCAGCAGTTTTTTACAGGGGGCATTCGGGGAAAAACTGTTTTTT	CASSFLQGAFGEKLFF
-	few	TRBV4-3	TRBJ1-1	TGCGCCAGCAGCCAAACCAACCAGGGGAACACTGAAGCTTTCTTT	CASSQTNQGNTEAFF
-	many	TRBV20-1	TRBJ2-7	TGCAGTGCTAGCGCTACAGGGAGGACTTACGAGCAGTACTTC	CSASATGRTYEQYF
-	many	TRBV20-1	TRBJ2-1	TGCAGTGTCACCAGGGGACTCTCCTACAATGAGCAGTTCTTC	CSVTRGLSYNEQFF
TRBD1	many	TRBV5-6	TRBJ1-1	TGTGCCAGCAGCTTTTGGACAGGGTACACTGAAGCTTTCTTT	CASSFWTGYTEAFF
-	many	TRBV6-4	TRBJ2-1	TGTGCCAGCAGTGAGCGGCTTTACAATGAGCAGTTCTTC	CASSERLYNEQFF
TRBD1	many	TRBV4-2	TRBJ2-1	TGTGCCAGCAGCCAGGCTGGGACAGGTCAACGGGAGCAGTTCTTC	CASSQAGTGQREQFF
-	few	TRBV5-6	TRBJ2-1	TGTGCCAGCAGCTTGATTGACCGATACAATGAGCAGTTCTTC	CASSLIDRYNEQFF
TRBD2	many	TRBV7-2	TRBJ2-5	TGTGCCAGCAGCCTTGGGGCGGGGGGCTGGCGAGAGACCCAGTACTTC	CASSLGAGGWRETQYF
-	many	TRBV7-6	TRBJ2-1	TGTGCCAGCACCCCCGACCCCCCATGGGGGGTATCGGACAATGAGCAGTTCTTC	CASTPDPPWGVSDNEQFF
-	-	TRBV7-8	TRBJ2-1	TGTGCCAGCAGCTGGAGGGGCGAAGGGTGGTTTGAGCAGTTCTTC	CASSWRGEGWFEQFF
-	once	TRBV28	TRBJ2-1	TGTGCCAACAGTCCCCAGGTCGGAGGGGCGTTCTTC	CANSPQVGGAFF
TRBD1	many	TRBV5-1	TRBJ2-3	TGCGCCAGCAGCTTATTAGGACAGGCTAGCACAGATACGCAGTATTTT	CASSLLGQASTDTQYF
-	many	TRBV20-1	TRBJ1-1	TGCAGTGTAATTAAGGTCCCTGAAGCTTTCTTT	CSVIKVPEAFF
-	many	TRBV7-2	TRBJ2-5	TGTGCCAGCAGCTCCGACAGAGGCAGCCAAGAGACCCAGTACTTC	CASSSDRGSQETQYF
TRBD1	-	TRBV5-1	TRBJ1-1	TGCGCCAGCAGCTTGCGCTACAGGGGTATGAACACTGAAGCTTTCTTT	CASSLRYRGMNTEAFF
-	many	TRBV7-8	TRBJ2-5	TGTGCCAGCAGCTCGAGAAGTGCAGGGCGGGAAAAAGAGACCCAGTACTTC	CASSSRSAGREKETQYF
-	-	TRBV12-3/TRBV12-4	TRBJ1-1	TGTGCCAGCAGTTTATGGCAAGAAGCTTTCTTT	CASSLWQEAFF
-	many	TRBV5-6	TRBJ1-2	TGTGCCAGCAGCTTGGTATTGGACTATGGCTACACCTTC	CASSLVLDYGYTF
-	many	TRBV2	TRBJ2-1	TGTGCCAGCAGTGATAACCCCCAGCGGGCGTTCCCTTACAATGAGCAGTTCTTC	CASSDNPQRAFPYNEQFF
-	many	TRBV7-6	TRBJ2-2	TGTGCCAGCAGCTTAGGATATTTATCCGGGGAGCTGTTTTTT	CASSLGYLSGELFF
TRBD2	-	TRBV5-5	TRBJ2-1	TGTGCCAGTGCTGGGGGGACTACGTACAAAACCTACAATGAGCAGTTCTTC	CASAGGTTYKTYNEQFF
-	many	TRBV7-2	TRBJ2-3	TGTGCCAGCAGCTTAGACCCGTCCGCGGGGGATACGCAGTATTTT	CASSLDPSAGDTQYF
-	-	TRBV14	TRBJ1-6	TGTGCCAGCAGCCGAGGGGGGAGTTCACCCCTCCACTTT	CASSRGGSSPLHF
TRBD1	-	TRBV6-6	TRBJ1-2	TGTGCCAGCAGCTACCGGGACAGGCTCGTGAGCACCTTC	CASSYRDRLVSTF
-	-	TRBV20-1	TRBJ1-6	TGCAGTGCTAAAGGAGGCAGGGGACGTTCTCGCTATAATTCACCCCTCCACTTT	CSAKGGRGRSRYNSPLHF
TRBD1	few	TRBV6-5	TRBJ2-7	TGTGCCAGCAGTTACTCCCAGACAGGGATATCCTACGAGCAGTACTTC	CASSYSQTGISYEQYF
-	-	TRBV12-3/TRBV12-4	TRBJ1-6	TGTGCCAGCAGCTCCCCCGGCGGCGCACCCCTCCACTTT	CASSSPGGAPLHF
-	many	TRBV7-2	TRBJ2-3	TGTGCCAGCAGTCCTGACTCGGATACGCAGTATTTT	CASSPDSDTQYF
-	many	TRBV6-1	TRBJ1-3	TGTGCCAGCAGCTACGACAATTCTGGAAACACCATATATTTT	CASSYDNSGNTIYF
-	many	TRBV2	TRBJ1-1	TGTGCCAGCAGTAAAGGCTACAACTTTGCTTTCTTT	CASSKGYNFAFF
-	-	TRBV29-1	TRBJ2-7	TGCAGCGTTGCGAACAGGGCTCAGCCAGTGCAGTACTTC	CSVANRAQPVQYF
-	many	TRBV28	TRBJ1-5	TGTGCCAGCAGTAAAGGGGCAGGGGCAGTCAATCAGCCCCAGCATTTT	CASSKGAGAVNQPQHF
TRBD1	many	TRBV6-2/TRBV6-3	TRBJ2-4	TGTGCCAGCAGTTTCGGACAGGGAGCTATCAAAAACATTCAGTACTTC	CASSFGQGAIKNIQYF
TRBD1	few	TRBV20-1	TRBJ1-1	TGCAGTGCTCAACCGACAGGGTCCCTGAACACTGAAGCTTTCTTT	CSAQPTGSLNTEAFF
TRBD2	few	TRBV6-1	TRBJ2-7	TGTGCCAGCAAGGCCGAGCGGGGGAACTACGAGCAGTACTTC	CASKAERGNYEQYF
-	many	TRBV29-1	TRBJ1-1	TGCAGCGCCCGAATCGGGCAGGCCAGCGCGACTGAAGCTTTCTTT	CSARIGQASATEAFF
-	few	TRBV7-4	TRBJ2-5	TGTGCCAGCAGCTTTCGGGTCGGAGTGGATAGAGAGACCCAGTACTTC	CASSFRVGVDRETQYF
-	-	TRBV5-4	TRBJ2-1	TGTGCCAGCAGTGCGCTTTACGGGGGCGCCTCCTACAATGAGCAGTTCTTC	CASSALYGGASYNEQFF
TRBD1	-	TRBV10-3	TRBJ2-7	TGTGCCATCAGTGAGCCAGACAGGGAAGTTCGAGAGCAGTACTTC	CAISEPDREVREQYF
-	few	TRBV28	TRBJ1-4	TGTGCCAGCAGTTTACCCCATAATGAAAAACTGTTTTTT	CASSLPHNEKLFF
TRBD2	-	TRBV20-1	TRBJ2-1	TGCAGTGCTAGTGAAGGGAGGGGTGCAAATGAGCAGTTCTTC	CSASEGRGANEQFF
-	many	TRBV6-2/TRBV6-3	TRBJ1-4	TGTGCCACCACCAGAGAGGGCATGAATGAAAAACTGTTTTTT	CATTREGMNEKLFF
-	many	TRBV6-5	TRBJ2-1	TGTGCCAGCAGTCGCGAGGGGGGGCTCTCCTACAATGAGCAGTTCTTC	CASSREGGLSYNEQFF
TRBD1	many	TRBV7-9	TRBJ2-5	TGTGCCAGCAGCTTAGTCCTCGGACAGGGGGAGACCCAGTACTTC	CASSLVLGQGETQYF
TRBD1	many	TRBV7-3	TRBJ2-2	TGTGCCAGCAGCCCCCAACAGGGGAGCACCGGGGAGCTGTTTTTT	CASSPQQGSTGELFF
TRBD2	few	TRBV12-3/TRBV12-4	TRBJ2-1	TGTGCCAGCGGCGAGCGGGACTACAATGAGCAGTTCTTC	CASGERDYNEQFF
TRBD1	many	TRBV28	TRBJ1-6	TGTGCCAGCAGTTTTATGACAGGGGAATATAATTCACCCCTCCACTTT	CASSFMTGEYNSPLHF
TRBD1	many	TRBV7-9	TRBJ1-5	TGTGCCAGCAGCCCGGGGACAGAAGATAATCAGCCCCAGCATTTT	CASSPGTEDNQPQHF
TRBD2	-	TRBV29-1	TRBJ2-3	TGCAGCGTTGTGAAAGCGGGGGACACAGATACGCAGTATTTT	CSVVKAGDTDTQYF
-	many	TRBV29-1	TRBJ2-1	TGCAGCTCCCGGAAGGAGGCTTATGATGAGCAGTTCTTC	CSSRKEAYDEQFF
-	-	TRBV5-1	TRBJ2-7	TGCGCCAGCAGCTTGGCCCCCGACCCCAGAGTCTCCTACGAGCAGTACTTC	CASSLAPDPRVSYEQYF
-	many	TRBV3-1	TRBJ2-5	TGTGCCAGCAGCCAAGATCGCAAGACCCAGTACTTC	CASSQDRKTQYF